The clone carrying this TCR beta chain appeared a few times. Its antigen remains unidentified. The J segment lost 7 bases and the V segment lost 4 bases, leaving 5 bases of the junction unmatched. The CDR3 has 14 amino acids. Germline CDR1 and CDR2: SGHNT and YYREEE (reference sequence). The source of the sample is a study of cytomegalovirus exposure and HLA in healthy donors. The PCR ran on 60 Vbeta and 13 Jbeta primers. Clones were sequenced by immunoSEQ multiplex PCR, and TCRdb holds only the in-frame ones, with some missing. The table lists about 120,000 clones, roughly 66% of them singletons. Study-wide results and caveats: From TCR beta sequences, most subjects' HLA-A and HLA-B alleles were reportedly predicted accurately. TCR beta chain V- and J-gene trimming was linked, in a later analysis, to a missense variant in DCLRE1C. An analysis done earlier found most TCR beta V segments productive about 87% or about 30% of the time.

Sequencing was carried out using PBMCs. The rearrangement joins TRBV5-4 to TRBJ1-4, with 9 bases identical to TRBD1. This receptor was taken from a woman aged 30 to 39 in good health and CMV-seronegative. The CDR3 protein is CASSKTGGGEKLFF. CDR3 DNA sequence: TGTGCCAGCAGCAAGACAGGGGGTGGTGAAAAACTGTTTTTT.